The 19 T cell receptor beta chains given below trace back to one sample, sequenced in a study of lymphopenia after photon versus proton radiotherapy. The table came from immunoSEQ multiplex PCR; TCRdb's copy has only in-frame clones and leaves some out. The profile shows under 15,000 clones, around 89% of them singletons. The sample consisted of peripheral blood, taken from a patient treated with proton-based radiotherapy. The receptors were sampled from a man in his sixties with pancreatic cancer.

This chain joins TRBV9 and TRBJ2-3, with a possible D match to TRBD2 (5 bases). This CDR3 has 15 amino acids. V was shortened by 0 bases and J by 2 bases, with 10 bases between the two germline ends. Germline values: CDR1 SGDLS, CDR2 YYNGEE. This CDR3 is CASSVGTGITDTQYF. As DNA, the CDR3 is TGTGCCAGCAGCGTAGGGACGGGGATCACAGATACGCAGTATTTT.

CDR3 nucleotide sequence: TGTGCCAGCGGTCCCGCGGGGGTCGGCTCCTACGAGCAGTACTTC. The encoded protein is CASGPAGVGSYEQYF. The V gene is TRBV5-5, the J gene TRBJ2-7, with 7 bases aligning to TRBD2. The CDR3 sequence is 15 residues long. In germline, CDR1 is SGHKS, CDR2 YYEKEE (reference sequence). Germline trimming cut 7 bases from V and 0 bases from J; bases unmatched to any gene: 10.

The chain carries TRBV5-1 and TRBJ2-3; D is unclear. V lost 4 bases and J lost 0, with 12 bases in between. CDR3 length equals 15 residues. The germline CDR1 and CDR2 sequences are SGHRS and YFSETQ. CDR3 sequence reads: CASSPGTPSTDTQYF. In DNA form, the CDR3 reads TGCGCCAGCAGCCCCGGAACGCCTAGCACAGATACGCAGTATTTT.

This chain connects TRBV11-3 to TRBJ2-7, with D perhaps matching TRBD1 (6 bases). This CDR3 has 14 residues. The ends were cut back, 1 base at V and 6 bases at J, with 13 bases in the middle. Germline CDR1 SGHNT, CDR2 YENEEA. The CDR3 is CASSLVRGSAEQYF. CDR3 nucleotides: TGTGCCAGCAGCTTAGTTAGGGGGTCCGCCGAGCAGTACTTC.

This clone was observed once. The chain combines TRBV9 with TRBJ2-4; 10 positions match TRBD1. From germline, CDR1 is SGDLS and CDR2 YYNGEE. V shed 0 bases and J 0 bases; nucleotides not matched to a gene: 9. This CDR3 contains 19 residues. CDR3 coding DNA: TGTGCCAGCAGCGTAGGAGACAGGGGGCGAGGTGGAGCCAAAAACATTCAGTACTTC. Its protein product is CASSVGDRGRGGAKNIQYF.

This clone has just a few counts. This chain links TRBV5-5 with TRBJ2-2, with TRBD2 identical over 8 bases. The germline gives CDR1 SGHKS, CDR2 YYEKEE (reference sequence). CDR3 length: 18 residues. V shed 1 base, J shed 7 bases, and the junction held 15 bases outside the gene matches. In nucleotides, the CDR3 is TGTGCCAGCAGCTTGTTTCTAGCGGGCTCCTTTCGGGGCGGGGAGCTGTTTTTT. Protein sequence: CASSLFLAGSFRGGELFF.

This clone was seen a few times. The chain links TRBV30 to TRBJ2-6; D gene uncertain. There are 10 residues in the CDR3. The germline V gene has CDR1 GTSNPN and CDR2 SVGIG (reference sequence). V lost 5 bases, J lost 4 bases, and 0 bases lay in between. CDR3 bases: TGTGCCTGGGGGGCCAACGTCCTGACTTTC. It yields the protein CAWGANVLTF.

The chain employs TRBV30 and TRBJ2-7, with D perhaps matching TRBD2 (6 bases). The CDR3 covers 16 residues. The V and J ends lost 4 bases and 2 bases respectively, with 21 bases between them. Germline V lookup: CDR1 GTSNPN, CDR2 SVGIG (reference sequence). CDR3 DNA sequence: TGTGCCTGGACCAGCAGGCGGGGCTCCAGAGCCTACGAGCAGTACTTC. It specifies CAWTSRRGSRAYEQYF. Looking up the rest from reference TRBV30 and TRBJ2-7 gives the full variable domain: SQTIHQWPATLVQPVGSPLSLECTVEGTSNPNLYWYRQAAGRGLQLLFYSVGIGQISSEVPQNLSASRPQDRQFILSSKKLLLSDSGFYLCAWTSRRGSRAYEQYFGPGTRLTVT.

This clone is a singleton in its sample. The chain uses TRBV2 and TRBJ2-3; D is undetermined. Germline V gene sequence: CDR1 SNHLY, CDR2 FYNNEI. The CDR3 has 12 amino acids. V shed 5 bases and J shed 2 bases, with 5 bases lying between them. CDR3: CASSPFTDTQYF. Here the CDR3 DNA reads TGTGCCAGCAGTCCATTCACAGATACGCAGTATTTT.

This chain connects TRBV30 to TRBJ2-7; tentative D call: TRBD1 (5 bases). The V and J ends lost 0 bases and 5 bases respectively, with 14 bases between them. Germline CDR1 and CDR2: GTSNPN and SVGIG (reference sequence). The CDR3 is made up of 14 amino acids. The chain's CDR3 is CAWSVGSGINEQYF. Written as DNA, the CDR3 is TGTGCCTGGAGTGTTGGGTCAGGGATCAACGAGCAGTACTTC.

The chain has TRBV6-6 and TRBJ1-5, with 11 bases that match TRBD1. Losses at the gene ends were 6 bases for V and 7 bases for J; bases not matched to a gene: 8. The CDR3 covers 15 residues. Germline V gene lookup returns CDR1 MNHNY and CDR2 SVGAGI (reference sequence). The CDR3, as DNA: TGTGCCAGCAGGTACGGGACAGGGGGTGGACAGCCCCAGCATTTT. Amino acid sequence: CASRYGTGGGQPQHF.

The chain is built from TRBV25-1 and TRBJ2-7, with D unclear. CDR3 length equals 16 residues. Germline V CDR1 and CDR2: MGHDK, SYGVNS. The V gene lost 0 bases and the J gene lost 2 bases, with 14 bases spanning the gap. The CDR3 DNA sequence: TGTGCCAGCAGTGAATATGGCCCAGGAGCCACCTACGAGCAGTACTTC. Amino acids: CASSEYGPGATYEQYF.

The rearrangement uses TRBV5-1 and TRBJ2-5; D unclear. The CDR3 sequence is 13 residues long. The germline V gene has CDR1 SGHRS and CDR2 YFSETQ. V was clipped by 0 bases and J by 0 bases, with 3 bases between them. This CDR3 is CASSLGNQETQYF. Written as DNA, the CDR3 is TGCGCCAGCAGCTTGGGTAACCAAGAGACCCAGTACTTC.

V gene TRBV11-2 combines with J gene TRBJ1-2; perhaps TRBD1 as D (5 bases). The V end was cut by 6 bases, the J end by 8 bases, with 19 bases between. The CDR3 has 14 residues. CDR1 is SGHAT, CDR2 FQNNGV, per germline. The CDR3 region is CASRRIMGVPGYTF. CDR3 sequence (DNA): TGTGCCAGCAGGAGAATTATGGGGGTCCCCGGCTACACCTTC.

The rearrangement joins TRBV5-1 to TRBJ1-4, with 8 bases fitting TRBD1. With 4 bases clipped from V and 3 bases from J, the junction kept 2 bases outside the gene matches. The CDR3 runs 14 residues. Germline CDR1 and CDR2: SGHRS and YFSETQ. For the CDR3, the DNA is TGCGCCAGCAGCAGGGACAGGCCTAATGAAAAACTGTTTTTT. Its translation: CASSRDRPNEKLFF. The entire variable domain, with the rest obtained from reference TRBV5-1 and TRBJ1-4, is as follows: KAGVTQTPRYLIKTRGQQVTLSCSPISGHRSVSWYQQTPGQGLQFLFEYFSETQRNKGNFPGRFSGRQFSNSRSEMNVSTLELGDSALYLCASSRDRPNEKLFFGSGTQLSVL.

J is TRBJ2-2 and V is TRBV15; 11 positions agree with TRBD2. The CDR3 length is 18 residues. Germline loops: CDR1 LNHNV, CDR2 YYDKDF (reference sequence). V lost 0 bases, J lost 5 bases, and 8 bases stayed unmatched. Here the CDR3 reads CATSRDQRTSGPTGELFF. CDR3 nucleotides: TGTGCCACCAGCAGAGATCAGCGGACTAGCGGGCCGACCGGGGAGCTGTTTTTT.

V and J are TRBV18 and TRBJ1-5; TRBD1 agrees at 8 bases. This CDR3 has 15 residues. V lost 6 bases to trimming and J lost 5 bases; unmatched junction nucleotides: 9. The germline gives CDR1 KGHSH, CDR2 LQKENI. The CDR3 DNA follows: TGTGCCAGCTCCCTTACAGGGGGTGGGGATCAGCCCCAGCATTTT. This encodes CASSLTGGGDQPQHF.

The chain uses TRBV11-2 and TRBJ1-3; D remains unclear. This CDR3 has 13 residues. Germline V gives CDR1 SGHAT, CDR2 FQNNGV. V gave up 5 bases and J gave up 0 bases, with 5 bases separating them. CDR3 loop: CASSLISGNTIYF. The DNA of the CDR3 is TGTGCCAGCAGCCTAATCTCTGGAAACACCATATATTTT.

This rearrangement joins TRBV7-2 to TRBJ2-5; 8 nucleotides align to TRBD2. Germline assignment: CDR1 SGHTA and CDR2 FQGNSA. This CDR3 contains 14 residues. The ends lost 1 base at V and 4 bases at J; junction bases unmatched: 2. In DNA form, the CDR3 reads TGTGCCAGCAGCTTAGGGACTAGCAGAGAGACCCAGTACTTC. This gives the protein CASSLGTSRETQYF.